The T cell receptor (beta chain) described here comes from a study of cytomegalovirus exposure and HLA in healthy donors. Primers included in the PCR were 60 Vbeta and 13 Jbeta primers. Sequencing used immunoSEQ multiplex PCR; TCRdb keeps in-frame clones, though not all of them. In the table there are under 120,000 clones, around 80% of which are singletons. As concerns this clone: Its cognate antigen is unknown.

Germline trimming cut 2 bases from V and 0 bases from J; bases unmatched to any gene: 4. This CDR3 has 15 residues. In germline, CDR1 is SGHKS, CDR2 YYEKEE (reference sequence). Notes on the study in general: Usually a TCR sequence was rare, but some public TCRs were found in many donors.

This sequence originates from a woman aged 40 to 49 in good health and CMV-seronegative. The chain links TRBV5-5 to TRBJ1-1; 7 nucleotides match TRBD1. Sequencing was performed on PBMCs. The CDR3 spells CASSLSTGMNTEAFF. In DNA form, the CDR3 reads TGTGCCAGCAGCTTATCGACAGGGATGAACACTGAAGCTTTCTTT.